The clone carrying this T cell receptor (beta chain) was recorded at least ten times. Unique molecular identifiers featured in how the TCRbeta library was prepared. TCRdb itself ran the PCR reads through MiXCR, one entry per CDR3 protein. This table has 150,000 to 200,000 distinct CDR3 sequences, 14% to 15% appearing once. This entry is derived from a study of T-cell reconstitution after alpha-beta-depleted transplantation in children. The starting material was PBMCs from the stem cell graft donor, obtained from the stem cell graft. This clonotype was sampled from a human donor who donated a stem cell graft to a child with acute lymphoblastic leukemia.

The chain's CDR3 is CAWSLQTSSGNTIYF. The CDR3 DNA reads TGTGCCTGGTCCTTGCAGACCAGCTCTGGAAACACCATATATTTT. The chain recombines TRBV30 with TRBJ1-3; no clear D. The CDR3 extends over 15 amino acids. Looked up from germline, CDR1 is GTSNPN and CDR2 is SVGIG (reference sequence). V lost 5 bases to trimming and J lost 0 bases, with 14 bases between them.